This T cell receptor beta chain came from a study of cytomegalovirus exposure and HLA in healthy donors. The assay was immunoSEQ multiplex PCR, and TCRdb's table has in-frame clones only and misses some. Of 150,000 to 250,000 clones listed, 80% to 90% are singletons. Donors came from a validation cohort of approximately 110 subjects, distinct from the first 666-subject cohort. This CDR3 contains 16 residues. Unmatched junction bases numbered 7, after V lost 4 bases and J lost 1 base. Germline V lookup: CDR1 MGHDK, CDR2 SYGVNS. The sample taken for sequencing was PBMCs. V and J are TRBV25-1 and TRBJ2-5; the match to TRBD2 covers 9 bases. This TCR derives from a woman aged 25 to 45 in good health and CMV-seropositive. The CDR3 DNA follows: TGTGCCAGCAGTGCAAGCGGGAGGCCCACCCAAGAGACCCAGTACTTC. This encodes CASSASGRPTQETQYF.